This TCR beta chain was profiled in a study of Graves' ophthalmopathy and Graves' hyperthyroidism. Turning to the study itself: Prior to any treatment, peripheral blood was collected at the time of initial diagnosis.

This CDR3 is 14 amino acids long. V was trimmed by 9 bases and J by 0 bases, leaving 14 bases between them. The germline V gene encodes CDR1 MNHEY and CDR2 SMNVEV (reference sequence). Amplification of TCR beta CDR3 regions used RNA transcripts. Investigators did first-round RT-PCR with HTBI primers, then second-round multiplex PCR. TCRdb redid the calling of the multiplex PCR reads with MiXCR, one entry per CDR3 protein. The sample carries almost 750,000 distinct CDR3 sequences, 35% to 50% recorded once. Having ophthalmopathy, the donors showed moderate-to-severe activity, CAS ≥3 and NOSPECS ≥4, with disease lasting under 3 months. Study-wide findings and caveats: Most clonotypes expanded in thyroid above 0.001 frequency were present in blood too.

In the case of this clonotype: What it binds is not known.

Source material: peripheral blood. The rearrangement uses TRBV27 and TRBJ1-1, with D maybe TRBD1 (5 bases). The source is an adult man with Graves' ophthalmopathy. The CDR3 DNA reads as TGTGCCAGTAGTGGCACAGGACTGAACACTGAAGCTTTCTTT. Its protein product is CASSGTGLNTEAFF.